A single sample is the source of the 8 T cell receptor beta chains below, sequenced in a study of blood T cells in healthy people across ages. Primed by a sample-barcoded 5' primer and a J-beta primer mix, a second PCR proceeded for 7 to 11 cycles. MiXCR, run by TCRdb on the 5' RACE reads, gives a single entry per CDR3 protein. Of 1.5 million or so distinct CDR3 sequences in the sample, 42% are singletons; the top ten hold roughly 7.7%. Source material: blood. These receptors came from a young woman in good health.

The chain combines TRBV2 with TRBJ2-1, with 11 bases matching TRBD2. Trimming took 4 bases from V and 2 from J; bases not matched to a gene: 10. CDR1 is SNHLY and CDR2 is FYNNEI in the germline V gene. The CDR3 has 18 amino acids. CDR3 bases: TGTGCCAGCAGTGTATCTTGGGGGACTAGCGGAGCCTACAATGAGCAGTTCTTC. It yields the protein CASSVSWGTSGAYNEQFF.

This clonotype was picked up a small number of times. This chain's CDR3 is CASSQGQGWTRMNLNGQFF. For the CDR3, the DNA is TGTGCCAGCAGCCAAGGACAGGGTTGGACAAGGATGAACTTGAACGGGCAGTTCTTC. The rearrangement joins TRBV21-1 to TRBJ2-1; the tabulated D call, TRBD1, remains unverified against the DNA. TRBV21-1 is a recognized pseudogene. The CDR3 is made up of 19 amino acids.

The V call is TRBV9, the J call TRBJ2-7; a possible D gene is TRBD2 (5 bases). Trimming removed 0 bases at V and 4 bases at J, with 14 bases between. The CDR3 has 15 residues. Germline V lookup: CDR1 SGDLS, CDR2 YYNGEE. CDR3 DNA sequence: TGTGCCAGCAGCGTAGGGAGGACCGCGATATACGAGCAGTACTTC. Translating gives CASSVGRTAIYEQYF.

The V and J genes are TRBV5-1 and TRBJ2-7; D perhaps matches TRBD2 (7 bases). The CDR3 length is 15 residues. Germline V CDR1 and CDR2: SGHRS, YFSETQ. V lost 4 bases and J lost 5, with 19 bases in between. CDR3 sequence (DNA): TGCGCCAGCAGCGTGGGGGGGGCTAGCTCTGACGAGCAGTACTTC. Residues: CASSVGGASSDEQYF.

Concerning this clonotype: One junction end does not reproduce the germline sequence, and a read error may be involved. This rearrangement joins TRBV27 to TRBJ2-3; 11 bases map to TRBD1. This CDR3 contains 16 residues. Germline V CDR1 and CDR2: MNHEY, SMNVEV (reference sequence). The CDR3 protein is CTSSDRTGGGTDTQYF. The CDR3 nucleotides are TGTACCAGCAGTGACAGGACAGGGGGCGGTACAGATACGCAGTATTTT.

The table lists this clonotype with a few counts. This chain uses TRBV4-1 with TRBJ2-3; tentative D call: TRBD2 (6 bases). The V end was cut by 0 bases, the J end by 6 bases, with 25 bases between. Germline loops: CDR1 MGHRA, CDR2 YSYEKL. The CDR3 extends over 19 amino acids. Here the CDR3 reads CASSQDKSVRGLREDTQYF. CDR3 in DNA: TGCGCCAGCAGCCAAGACAAGTCGGTGAGAGGACTAAGGGAGGATACGCAGTATTTT.

As to this clonotype: At one end, the junction sequence differs from germline, possibly due to a read error. The chain employs TRBV28 and TRBJ2-7, with 13 bases aligning to TRBD2. This CDR3 spans 14 amino acids. Looked up from germline, CDR1 is MDHEN and CDR2 is SYDVKM. In DNA form, the CDR3 reads TGTGCCGGCAGTTTACTAGCGGGAGGGGGTGAGCAGTACTTC. Protein sequence: CAGSLLAGGGEQYF.

The chain employs TRBV7-9 and TRBJ2-1, with 9 bases that match TRBD2. V lost 5 bases to trimming and J lost 8 bases; unmatched junction nucleotides: 19. The CDR3 extends over 18 amino acids. The V gene's germline CDR1 is SEHNR and CDR2 FQNEAQ (reference sequence). The chain's CDR3 is CASSQRPGTSPSWDEQFF. CDR3 bases: TGTGCCAGCAGCCAGCGACCAGGGACTAGCCCCTCCTGGGATGAGCAGTTCTTC. Filled out from reference TRBV7-9 and TRBJ2-1, the complete variable domain reads DTGVSQNPRHKITKRGQNVTFRCDPISEHNRLYWYRQTLGQGPEFLTYFQNEAQLEKSRLLSDRFSAERPKGSFSTLEIQRTEQGDSAMYLCASSQRPGTSPSWDEQFFGPGTRLTVL.